The 13 T cell receptor beta chains reported below all come from one sample, sequenced in a study of CD8+ T cells in alopecia areata. Extracted from the samples, RNA was reverse transcribed into cDNA to serve as the sequencing template. Clones were sequenced by immunoSEQ multiplex PCR, and TCRdb holds only the in-frame ones, with some missing. The top ten clones hold around 1.2% of a sample with hundreds of thousands of clones, 67% of them seen once. Sequenced material: CD4+ T cells sorted from blood, taken at week 0. These receptors all stem from a human donor with alopecia areata.

The V call is TRBV29-1, the J call TRBJ2-5; TRBD1 agrees at 8 bases. The J segment lost 4 bases and the V segment lost 8 bases, leaving 0 bases of the junction unmatched. The CDR3 has 10 amino acids. From germline, CDR1 is SQVTM and CDR2 ANQGSEA. In nucleotides, the CDR3 is TGCAGCACAGGGGGAGAGACCCAGTACTTC. Residues: CSTGGETQYF.

This clone showed up just once. CDR3 loop: CATLPGSGELFF. The CDR3 region has the DNA TGTGCCACCCTCCCAGGGAGCGGGGAGCTGTTTTTT. This chain uses TRBV25-1 with TRBJ2-2; the D call may be TRBD1 or TRBD2 (5 bases each). Germline V CDR1 and CDR2: MGHDK, SYGVNS. The CDR3 is 12 residues long. The germline V and J ends were trimmed by 10 bases and 7 bases, with 13 bases remaining between them.

The chain uses TRBV25-1 and TRBJ2-7, with TRBD1 matching 8 bases. This CDR3 spans 15 amino acids. J was trimmed by 2 bases and V by 7 bases; bases with no gene match: 10. Germline values: CDR1 MGHDK, CDR2 SYGVNS. The CDR3: CASKPPGTGPYEQYF. In DNA, the CDR3 is TGTGCCAGCAAACCCCCAGGGACAGGTCCCTACGAGCAGTACTTC.

The chain links TRBV29-1 to TRBJ2-5; D gene uncertain. Germline assignment: CDR1 SQVTM and CDR2 ANQGSEA. V lost 6 bases and J lost 5, with 16 bases in between. This CDR3 region has 13 residues. CDR3 protein: CSVLGEPDETQYF. DNA for the CDR3: TGCAGCGTCCTAGGTGAGCCGGATGAGACCCAGTACTTC. Together with reference TRBV29-1 and TRBJ2-5, the CDR3 gives the full variable domain: SAVISQKPSRDICQRGTSLTIQCQVDSQVTMMFWYRQQPGQSLTLIATANQGSEATYESGFVIDKFPISRPNLTFSTLTVSNMSPEDSSIYLCSVLGEPDETQYFGPGTRLLVL.

The chain couples TRBV29-1 to TRBJ1-2; 10 bases fit TRBD1. Germline CDR1 is SQVTM and CDR2 is ANQGSEA. The CDR3 covers 14 residues. With V trimmed by 6 bases and J by 5 bases, 9 bases remained unmatched. Here the CDR3 DNA reads TGCAGCGTCCACTCCGGGACAGGGGATTATGGCTACACCTTC. Translation: CSVHSGTGDYGYTF.

This clone has only a few counts. V gene TRBV27 combines with J gene TRBJ2-1, with 7 bases fitting TRBD2. The germline CDR1 and CDR2 sequences are MNHEY and SMNVEV (reference sequence). J was trimmed by 9 bases and V by 5 bases; bases with no gene match: 4. This CDR3 comprises 12 residues. In nucleotides, the CDR3 is TGTGCCAGCAGTACTAGCGCGAGTGAGCAGTTCTTC. It specifies CASSTSASEQFF.

V usage is TRBV10-3 and J usage is TRBJ2-1, with 11 bases aligning to TRBD1. CDR1 is ENHRY, CDR2 SYGVKD, per germline. This CDR3 has 17 residues. The junction had 5 bases not matched to a gene; V was cut back by 4 bases and J by 0 bases. CDR3 in amino acids: CAISGGTGGFSYNEQFF. DNA of the CDR3: TGTGCCATCAGTGGAGGGACAGGGGGTTTCTCCTACAATGAGCAGTTCTTC.

This clone has a handful of counts. This rearrangement joins TRBV7-2 to TRBJ2-7, with a weak D call TRBD2 (5 bases). Between the trimmed V and J ends, which lost 3 bases and 6 bases, there was a span of 15 bases. This CDR3 has 14 residues. Germline CDR1 reads SGHTA; CDR2 reads FQGNSA. CDR3 region: CASSLALSTSEQYF. CDR3 coding DNA: TGTGCCAGCAGCTTGGCACTATCCACTAGCGAGCAGTACTTC.

The V call is TRBV9, the J call TRBJ1-6; the match to TRBD1 covers 7 bases. Germline CDR1 SGDLS, CDR2 YYNGEE. With V trimmed by 5 bases and J by 7 bases, 9 bases remained unmatched. The CDR3 sequence is 15 residues long. The CDR3 nucleotides read TGTGCCAGCAGAGACGACAGGGCTTCCAATTCACCCCTCCACTTT. This translates into CASRDDRASNSPLHF.

The chain has TRBV27 and TRBJ2-2, with 8 bases aligning to TRBD2. The V gene end was trimmed by 6 bases and the J gene end by 1 base; junction bases not matched to a gene: 7. The CDR3 sequence is 16 residues long. Germline-derived CDR1 and CDR2 are MNHEY and SMNVEV (reference sequence). For the CDR3, the DNA is TGTGCCAGCAGCTGGGGACTAGTGAGGAACACCGGGGAGCTGTTTTTT. Its protein product is CASSWGLVRNTGELFF.

The gene calls are TRBV30 and TRBJ2-3, with TRBD2 matching over 8 bases. CDR1 is GTSNPN and CDR2 is SVGIG in the germline V gene (reference sequence). The CDR3 spans 16 residues. J was trimmed by 0 bases and V by 2 bases; bases with no gene match: 7. The CDR3 protein is CAWSSGGRISTDTQYF. Here the CDR3 DNA reads TGTGCCTGGAGTAGCGGGGGACGAATTAGCACAGATACGCAGTATTTT. The whole variable domain, remainder taken from reference TRBV30 and TRBJ2-3, is SQTIHQWPATLVQPVGSPLSLECTVEGTSNPNLYWYRQAAGRGLQLLFYSVGIGQISSEVPQNLSASRPQDRQFILSSKKLLLSDSGFYLCAWSSGGRISTDTQYFGPGTRLTVL.

The CDR3 DNA follows: TGTGCCAGCAGTGAAGGTAGCGGCCAAGAGACCCAGTACTTC. Its translation: CASSEGSGQETQYF. The V gene is TRBV2, the J gene TRBJ2-5, with TRBD2 as a possible D gene (6 bases). The V end was cut by 1 base, the J end by 1 base, with 7 bases between. This CDR3 has 14 amino acids. The V gene's germline CDR1 is SNHLY and CDR2 FYNNEI.

V usage is TRBV30 and J usage is TRBJ2-1, with D unclear. Germline CDR1 is GTSNPN and CDR2 is SVGIG (reference sequence). This CDR3 comprises 12 residues. Trimming removed 0 bases from V and 5 bases from J, with 5 bases in between. CDR3 sequence: CAWSVSNNEQFF. The CDR3 DNA reads as TGTGCCTGGAGTGTTTCGAACAATGAGCAGTTCTTC.